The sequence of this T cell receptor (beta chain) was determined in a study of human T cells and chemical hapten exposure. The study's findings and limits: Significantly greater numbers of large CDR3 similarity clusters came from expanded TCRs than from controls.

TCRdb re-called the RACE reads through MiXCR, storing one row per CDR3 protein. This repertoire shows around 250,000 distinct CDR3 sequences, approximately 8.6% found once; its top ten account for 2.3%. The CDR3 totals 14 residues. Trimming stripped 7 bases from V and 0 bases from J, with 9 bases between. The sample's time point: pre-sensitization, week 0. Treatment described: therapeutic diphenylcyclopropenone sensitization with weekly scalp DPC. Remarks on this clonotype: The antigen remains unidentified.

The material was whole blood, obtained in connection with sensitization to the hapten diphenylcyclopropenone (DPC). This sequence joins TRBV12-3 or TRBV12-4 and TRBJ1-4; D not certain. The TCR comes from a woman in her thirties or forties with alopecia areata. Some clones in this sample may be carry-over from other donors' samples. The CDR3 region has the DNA TGTGCCAGCACCGTTGGGTCAACTAATGAAAAACTGTTTTTT. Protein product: CASTVGSTNEKLFF.